Included here is one T cell receptor beta chain sequence, with context. Its antigen is not known. Germline loops: CDR1 SGHTA, CDR2 FQGNSA. With 2 bases removed from V and 3 bases from J, the gap between germline ends came to 10 bases. This CDR3 contains 14 residues. Enrollment shut out patients with autoimmune disease history or systemic immunosuppression. The sample comes from a study of OX40 agonist ivuxolimab in advanced cancers. Study at large: Patients were given ivuxolimab, an antibody that agonizes OX40 (CD134). Dose-escalation patients had hepatocellular carcinoma, melanoma, renal cell or head and neck cancer. General study results and limits: Some nonresponders additionally presented with little normalized T-cell clonal expansion.

The repertoire was sequenced with immunoSEQ multiplex PCR; TCRdb's copy has only in-frame clones and lacks some. This table holds more than 85,000 clones, roughly 83% found once. The specimen was CD4+ or CD8+ T cells sorted from blood, collected in a trial of the OX40 agonist ivuxolimab. The receptor was isolated from an adult with an advanced solid tumor such as melanoma, head and neck, liver or kidney cancer. The rearrangement uses TRBV7-2 and TRBJ1-1; D is perhaps TRBD1 (5 bases). CDR3: CASSLRGPDTEAFF. DNA of the CDR3: TGTGCCAGCAGCTTAAGGGGACCTGACACTGAAGCTTTCTTT.